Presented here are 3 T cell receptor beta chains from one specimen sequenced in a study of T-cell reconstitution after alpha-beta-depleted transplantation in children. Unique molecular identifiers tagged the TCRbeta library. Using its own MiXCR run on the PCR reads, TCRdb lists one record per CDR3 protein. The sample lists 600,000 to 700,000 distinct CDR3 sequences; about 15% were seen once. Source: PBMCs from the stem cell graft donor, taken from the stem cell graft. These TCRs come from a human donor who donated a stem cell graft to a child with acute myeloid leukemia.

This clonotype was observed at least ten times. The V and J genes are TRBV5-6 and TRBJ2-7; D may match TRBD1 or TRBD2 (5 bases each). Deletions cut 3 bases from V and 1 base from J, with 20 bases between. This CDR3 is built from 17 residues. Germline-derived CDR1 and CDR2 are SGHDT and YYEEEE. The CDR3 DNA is TGTGCCAGCAGCTCGATGGACGCGCTGGGACGGTCCTACGAGCAGTACTTC. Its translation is CASSSMDALGRSYEQYF.

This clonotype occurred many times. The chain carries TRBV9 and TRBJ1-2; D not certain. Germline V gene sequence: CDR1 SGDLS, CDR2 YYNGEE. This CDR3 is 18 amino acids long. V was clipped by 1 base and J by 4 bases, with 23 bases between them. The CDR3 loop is CASSVSLRQDLGIYGYTF. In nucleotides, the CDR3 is TGTGCCAGCAGCGTATCCCTGAGGCAGGACCTCGGAATCTATGGCTACACCTTC.

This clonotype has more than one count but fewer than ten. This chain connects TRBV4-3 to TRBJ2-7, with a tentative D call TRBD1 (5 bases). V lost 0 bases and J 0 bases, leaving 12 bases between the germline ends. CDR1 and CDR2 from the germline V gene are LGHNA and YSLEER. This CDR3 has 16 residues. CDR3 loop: CASSQEDSRSSYEQYF. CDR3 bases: TGCGCCAGCAGCCAAGAAGACAGCCGGAGCTCCTACGAGCAGTACTTC.